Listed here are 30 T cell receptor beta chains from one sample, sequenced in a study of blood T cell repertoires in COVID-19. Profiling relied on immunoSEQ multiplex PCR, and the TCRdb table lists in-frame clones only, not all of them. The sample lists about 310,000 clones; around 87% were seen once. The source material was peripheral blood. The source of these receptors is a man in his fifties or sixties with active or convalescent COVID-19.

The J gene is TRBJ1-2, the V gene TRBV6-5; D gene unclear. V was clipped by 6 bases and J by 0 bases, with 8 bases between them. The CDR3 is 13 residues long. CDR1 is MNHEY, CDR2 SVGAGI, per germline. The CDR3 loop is CASRSTANYGYTF. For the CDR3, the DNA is TGTGCCAGCAGATCAACAGCTAACTATGGCTACACCTTC.

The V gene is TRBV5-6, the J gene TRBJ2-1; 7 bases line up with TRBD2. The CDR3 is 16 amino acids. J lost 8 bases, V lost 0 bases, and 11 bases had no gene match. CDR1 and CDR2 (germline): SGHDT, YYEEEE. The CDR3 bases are TGTGCCAGCAGCTTGGACATGATGGGACTACCCGATGAGCAGTTCTTC. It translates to CASSLDMMGLPDEQFF. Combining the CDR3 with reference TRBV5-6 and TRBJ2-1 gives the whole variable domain DAGVTQSPTHLIKTRGQQVTLRCSPKSGHDTVSWYQQALGQGPQFIFQYYEEEERQRGNFPDRFSGHQFPNYSSELNVNALLLGDSALYLCASSLDMMGLPDEQFFGPGTRLTVL.

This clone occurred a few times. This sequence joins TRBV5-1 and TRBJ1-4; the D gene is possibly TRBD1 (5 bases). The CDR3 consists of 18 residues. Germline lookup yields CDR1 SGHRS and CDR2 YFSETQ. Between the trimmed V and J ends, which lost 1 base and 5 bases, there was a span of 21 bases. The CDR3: CASSLNPLMGRQNEKLFF. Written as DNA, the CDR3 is TGCGCCAGCAGCTTGAACCCATTAATGGGGCGCCAAAATGAAAAACTGTTTTTT.

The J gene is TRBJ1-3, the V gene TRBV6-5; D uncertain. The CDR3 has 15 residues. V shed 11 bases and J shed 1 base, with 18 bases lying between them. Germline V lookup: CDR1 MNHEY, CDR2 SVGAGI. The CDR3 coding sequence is TGTGCCGCCAGCATCGGCCCGGGATCTGGAAACACCATATATTTT. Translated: CAASIGPGSGNTIYF.

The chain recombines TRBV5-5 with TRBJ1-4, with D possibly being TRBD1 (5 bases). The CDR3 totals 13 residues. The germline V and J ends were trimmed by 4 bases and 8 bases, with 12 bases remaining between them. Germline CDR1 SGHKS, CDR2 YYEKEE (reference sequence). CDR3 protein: CASSLWQGEKLFF. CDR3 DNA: TGTGCCAGCAGCCTTTGGCAGGGAGAAAAACTGTTTTTT.

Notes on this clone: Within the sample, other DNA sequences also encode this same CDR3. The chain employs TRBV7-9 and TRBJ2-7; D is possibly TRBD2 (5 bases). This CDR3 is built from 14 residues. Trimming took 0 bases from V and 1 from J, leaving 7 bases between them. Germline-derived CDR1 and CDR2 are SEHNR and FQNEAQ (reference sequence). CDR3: CASSLAGSSYEQYF. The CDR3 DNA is TGTGCCAGCAGCTTAGCGGGGAGTTCCTACGAGCAGTACTTC. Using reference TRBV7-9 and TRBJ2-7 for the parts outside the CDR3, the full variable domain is DTGVSQNPRHKITKRGQNVTFRCDPISEHNRLYWYRQTLGQGPEFLTYFQNEAQLEKSRLLSDRFSAERPKGSFSTLEIQRTEQGDSAMYLCASSLAGSSYEQYFGPGTRLTVT.

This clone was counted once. CDR3 amino acids: CASSLSEGSQPQHF. As DNA, the CDR3 is TGTGCCAGCAGTCTTTCGGAGGGAAGTCAGCCCCAGCATTTT. The chain carries TRBV7-9 and TRBJ1-5, with D uncertain. The germline CDR1 and CDR2 sequences are SEHNR and FQNEAQ (reference sequence). CDR3 length: 14 amino acids. Trimming cost V 6 bases and J 6 bases, with 15 bases left between them.

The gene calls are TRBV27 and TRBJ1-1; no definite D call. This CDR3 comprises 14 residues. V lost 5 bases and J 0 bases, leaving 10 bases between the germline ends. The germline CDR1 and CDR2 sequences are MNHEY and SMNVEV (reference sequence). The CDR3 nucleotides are TGTGCCAGCAGTATAACCCGGGTGAACACTGAAGCTTTCTTT. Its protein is CASSITRVNTEAFF.

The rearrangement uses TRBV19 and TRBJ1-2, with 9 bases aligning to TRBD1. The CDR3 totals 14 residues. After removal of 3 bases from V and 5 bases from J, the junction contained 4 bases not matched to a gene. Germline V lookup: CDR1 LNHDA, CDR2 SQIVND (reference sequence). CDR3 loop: CASSIRQGEYGYTF. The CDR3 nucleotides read TGTGCCAGTAGTATTCGACAGGGGGAATATGGCTACACCTTC.

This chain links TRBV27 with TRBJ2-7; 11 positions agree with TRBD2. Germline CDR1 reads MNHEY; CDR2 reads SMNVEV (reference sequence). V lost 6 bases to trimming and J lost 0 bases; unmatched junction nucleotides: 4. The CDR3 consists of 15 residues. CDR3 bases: TGTGCCAGCAGGCGTACTAGCGGGAGCTCCTACGAGCAGTACTTC. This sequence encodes CASRRTSGSSYEQYF.

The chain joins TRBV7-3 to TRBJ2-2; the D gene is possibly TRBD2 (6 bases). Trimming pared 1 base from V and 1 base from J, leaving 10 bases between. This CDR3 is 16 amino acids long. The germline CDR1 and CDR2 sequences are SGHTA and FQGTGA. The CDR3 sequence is CASSLNAGMNTGELFF. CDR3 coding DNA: TGTGCCAGCAGCTTAAATGCGGGGATGAACACCGGGGAGCTGTTTTTT.

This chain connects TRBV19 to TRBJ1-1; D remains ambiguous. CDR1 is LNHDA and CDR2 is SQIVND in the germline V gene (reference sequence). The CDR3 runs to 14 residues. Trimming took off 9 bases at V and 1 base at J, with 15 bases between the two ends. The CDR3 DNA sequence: TGTGCCAGCCTGAGGGCCCAAGGGAACACTGAAGCTTTCTTT. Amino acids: CASLRAQGNTEAFF. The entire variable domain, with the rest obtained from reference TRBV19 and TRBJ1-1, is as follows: DGGITQSPKYLFRKEGQNVTLSCEQNLNHDAMYWYRQDPGQGLRLIYYSQIVNDFQKGDIAEGYSVSREKKESFPLTVTSAQKNPTAFYLCASLRAQGNTEAFFGQGTRLTVV.

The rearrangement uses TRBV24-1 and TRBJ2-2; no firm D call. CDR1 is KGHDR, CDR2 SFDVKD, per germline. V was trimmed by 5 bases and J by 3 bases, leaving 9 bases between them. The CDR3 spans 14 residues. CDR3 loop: CATSGRDYTGELFF. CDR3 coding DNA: TGTGCCACCAGTGGAAGAGACTACACCGGGGAGCTGTTTTTT.

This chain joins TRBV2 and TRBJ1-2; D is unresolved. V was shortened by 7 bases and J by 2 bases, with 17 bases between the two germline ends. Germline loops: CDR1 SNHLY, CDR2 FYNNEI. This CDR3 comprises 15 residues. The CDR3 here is CASKAPQNGNYGYTF. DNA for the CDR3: TGTGCCAGCAAGGCCCCGCAGAACGGGAACTATGGCTACACCTTC.

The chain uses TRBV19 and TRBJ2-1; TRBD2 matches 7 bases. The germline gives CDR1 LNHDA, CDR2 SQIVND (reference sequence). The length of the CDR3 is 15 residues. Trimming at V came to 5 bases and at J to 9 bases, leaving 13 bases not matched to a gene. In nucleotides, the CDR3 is TGTGCCAGTAGTCAGGCTAGCGGCGGGTTGTCTGAGCAGTTCTTC. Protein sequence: CASSQASGGLSEQFF.

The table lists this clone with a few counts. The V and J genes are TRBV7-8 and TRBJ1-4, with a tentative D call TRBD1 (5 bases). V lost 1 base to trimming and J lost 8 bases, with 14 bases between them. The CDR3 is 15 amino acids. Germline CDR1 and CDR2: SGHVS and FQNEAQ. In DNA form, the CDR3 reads TGTGCCAGCAGCTTAGTCTGGGGGACTAGGGAAAAACTGTTTTTT. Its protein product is CASSLVWGTREKLFF.

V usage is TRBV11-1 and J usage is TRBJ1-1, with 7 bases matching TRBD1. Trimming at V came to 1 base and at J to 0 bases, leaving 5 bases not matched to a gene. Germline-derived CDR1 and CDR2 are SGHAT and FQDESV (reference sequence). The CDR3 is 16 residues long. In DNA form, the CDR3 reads TGTGCCAGCAGCTTAGAGGCAGGGGGGATGAACACTGAAGCTTTCTTT. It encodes CASSLEAGGMNTEAFF.

This CDR3 reads CASRARTGSNTIYF. The CDR3 nucleotides read TGTGCCAGCAGAGCAAGGACGGGGAGCAACACCATATATTTT. The V and J genes are TRBV6-6 and TRBJ1-3, with D uncertain. This CDR3 comprises 14 residues. Trimming pared 6 bases from V and 7 bases from J, leaving 16 bases between. The germline V gene has CDR1 MNHNY and CDR2 SVGAGI (reference sequence).

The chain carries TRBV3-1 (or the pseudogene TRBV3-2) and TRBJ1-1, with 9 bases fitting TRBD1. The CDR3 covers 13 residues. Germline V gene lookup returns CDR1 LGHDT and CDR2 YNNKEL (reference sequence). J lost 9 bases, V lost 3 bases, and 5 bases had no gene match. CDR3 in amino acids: CASSHKDRGKAFF. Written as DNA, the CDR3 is TGTGCCAGCAGCCATAAGGACAGGGGAAAAGCTTTCTTT.

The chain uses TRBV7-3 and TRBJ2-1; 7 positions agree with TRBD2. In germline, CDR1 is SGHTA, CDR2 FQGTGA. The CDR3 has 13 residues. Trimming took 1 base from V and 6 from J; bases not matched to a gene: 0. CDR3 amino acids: CASSLRTSNEQFF. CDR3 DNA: TGTGCCAGCAGCTTAAGGACTAGCAATGAGCAGTTCTTC. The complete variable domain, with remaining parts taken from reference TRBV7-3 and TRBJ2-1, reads GAGVSQTPSNKVTEKGKYVELRCDPISGHTALYWYRQSLGQGPEFLIYFQGTGAADDSGLPNDRFFAVRPEGSVSTLKIQRTERGDSAVYLCASSLRTSNEQFFGPGTRLTVL.

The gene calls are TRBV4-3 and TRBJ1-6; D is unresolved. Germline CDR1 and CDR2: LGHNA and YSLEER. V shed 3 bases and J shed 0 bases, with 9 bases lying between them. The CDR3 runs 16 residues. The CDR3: CASSQDSGSYNSPLHF. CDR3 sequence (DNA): TGCGCCAGCAGCCAGGACTCTGGCTCCTATAATTCACCCCTCCACTTT.

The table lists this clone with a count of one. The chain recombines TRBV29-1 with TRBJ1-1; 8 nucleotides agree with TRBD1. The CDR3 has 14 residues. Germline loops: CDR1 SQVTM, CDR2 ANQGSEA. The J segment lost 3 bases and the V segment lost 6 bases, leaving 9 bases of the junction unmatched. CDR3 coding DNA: TGCAGCGTCGCAGACAGGGGCGGGTACACTGAAGCTTTCTTT. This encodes CSVADRGGYTEAFF.

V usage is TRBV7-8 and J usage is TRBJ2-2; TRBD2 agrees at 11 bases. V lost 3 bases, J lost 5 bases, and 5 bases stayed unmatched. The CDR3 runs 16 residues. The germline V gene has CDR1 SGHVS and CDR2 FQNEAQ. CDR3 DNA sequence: TGTGCCAGCAGCTTGAATAGCGGGAGGGCTACCGGGGAGCTGTTTTTT. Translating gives CASSLNSGRATGELFF.

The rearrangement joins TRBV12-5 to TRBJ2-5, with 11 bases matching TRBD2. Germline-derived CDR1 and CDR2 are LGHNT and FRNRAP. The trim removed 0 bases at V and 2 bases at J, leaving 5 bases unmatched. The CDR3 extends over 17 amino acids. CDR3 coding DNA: TGTGCTAGTGGTTTGGTAACCGGGACTAGCGGACAAGAGACCCAGTACTTC. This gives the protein CASGLVTGTSGQETQYF.

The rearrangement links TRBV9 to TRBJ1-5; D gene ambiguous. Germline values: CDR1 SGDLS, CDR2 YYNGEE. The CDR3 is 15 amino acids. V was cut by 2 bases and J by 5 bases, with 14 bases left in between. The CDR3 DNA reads TGTGCCAGCAGCGTGATGGGCGAAAAACATCAGCCCCAGCATTTT. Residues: CASSVMGEKHQPQHF.

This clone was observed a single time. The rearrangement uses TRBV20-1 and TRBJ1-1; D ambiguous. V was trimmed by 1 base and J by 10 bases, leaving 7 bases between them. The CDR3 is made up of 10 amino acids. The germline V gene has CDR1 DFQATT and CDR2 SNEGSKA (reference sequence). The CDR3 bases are TGCAGTGCTAGAGTATGGAGAGCTTTCTTT. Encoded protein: CSARVWRAFF.

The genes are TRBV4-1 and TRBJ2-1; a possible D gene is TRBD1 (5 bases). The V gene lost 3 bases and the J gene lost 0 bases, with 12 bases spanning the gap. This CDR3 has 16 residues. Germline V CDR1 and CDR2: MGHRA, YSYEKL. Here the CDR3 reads CASSQQGYSSYNEQFF. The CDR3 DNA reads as TGCGCCAGCAGCCAGCAGGGCTACAGCTCCTACAATGAGCAGTTCTTC.

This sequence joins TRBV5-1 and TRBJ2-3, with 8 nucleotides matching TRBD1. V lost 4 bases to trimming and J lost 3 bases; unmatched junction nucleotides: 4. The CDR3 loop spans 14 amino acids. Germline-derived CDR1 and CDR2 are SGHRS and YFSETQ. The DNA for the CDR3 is TGCGCCAGCAGCCGACAGGGGTCGACAGATACGCAGTATTTT. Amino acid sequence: CASSRQGSTDTQYF. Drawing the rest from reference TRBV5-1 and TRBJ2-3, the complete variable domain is KAGVTQTPRYLIKTRGQQVTLSCSPISGHRSVSWYQQTPGQGLQFLFEYFSETQRNKGNFPGRFSGRQFSNSRSEMNVSTLELGDSALYLCASSRQGSTDTQYFGPGTRLTVL.

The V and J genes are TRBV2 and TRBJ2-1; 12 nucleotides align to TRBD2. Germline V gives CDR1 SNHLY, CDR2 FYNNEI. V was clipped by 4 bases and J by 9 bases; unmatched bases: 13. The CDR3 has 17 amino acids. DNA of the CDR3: TGTGCCAGCAGTGCTTTAGATCGACTAGCGGGGGCAGGTGAGCAGTTCTTC. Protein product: CASSALDRLAGAGEQFF.

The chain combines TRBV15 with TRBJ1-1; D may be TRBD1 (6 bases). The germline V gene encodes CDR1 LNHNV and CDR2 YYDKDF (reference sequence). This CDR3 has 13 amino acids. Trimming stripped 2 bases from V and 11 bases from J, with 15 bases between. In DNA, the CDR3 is TGTGCCACCAGCAGAAATCTCAGGGGAGATGCTTTCTTT. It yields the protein CATSRNLRGDAFF. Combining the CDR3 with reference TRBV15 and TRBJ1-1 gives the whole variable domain DAMVIQNPRYQVTQFGKPVTLSCSQTLNHNVMYWYQQKSSQAPKLLFHYYDKDFNNEADTPDNFQSRRPNTSFCFLDIRSPGLGDTAMYLCATSRNLRGDAFFGQGTRLTVV.